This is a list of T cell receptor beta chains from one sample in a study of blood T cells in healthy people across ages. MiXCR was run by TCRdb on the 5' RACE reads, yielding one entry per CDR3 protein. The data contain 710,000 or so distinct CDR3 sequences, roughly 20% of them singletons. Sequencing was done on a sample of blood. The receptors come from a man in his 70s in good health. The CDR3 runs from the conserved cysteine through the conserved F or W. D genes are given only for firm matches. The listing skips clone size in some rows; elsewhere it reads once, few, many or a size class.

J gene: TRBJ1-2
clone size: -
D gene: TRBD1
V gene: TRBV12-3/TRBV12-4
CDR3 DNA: TGTGCCAGCAGTCAAATGGCAGGGGGCGGCAGCACCTTC
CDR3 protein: CASSQMAGGGSTF

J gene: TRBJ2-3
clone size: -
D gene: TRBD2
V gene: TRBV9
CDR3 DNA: TGTGCCAGCAGCGTAGCTCCGGGGGGGATTACCAGCACAGATACGCAGTATTTT
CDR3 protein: CASSVAPGGITSTDTQYF

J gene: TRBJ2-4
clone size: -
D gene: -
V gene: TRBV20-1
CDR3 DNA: TGCAGTGCTTTCTCGGGGGGCCATGGACTAAACATTCAGTACTTC
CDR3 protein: CSAFSGGHGLNIQYF

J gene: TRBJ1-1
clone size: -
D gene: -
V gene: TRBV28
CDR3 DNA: TGTGCCAGCAGGCCAGGAGATTTGAACACTGAAGCTTTCTTT
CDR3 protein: CASRPGDLNTEAFF

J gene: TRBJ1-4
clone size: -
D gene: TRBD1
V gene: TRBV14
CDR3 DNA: TGTGCCAGCAGCCAGCAGGGGGGAGTTTGGGAAAAACTGTTTTTT
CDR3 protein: CASSQQGGVWEKLFF

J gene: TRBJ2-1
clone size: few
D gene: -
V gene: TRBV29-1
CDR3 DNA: TGCAGCGTGACGCCCAGGGTTCCCTACAATGAGCAGTTCTTC
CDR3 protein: CSVTPRVPYNEQFF

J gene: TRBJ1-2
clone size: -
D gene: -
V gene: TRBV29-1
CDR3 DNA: TGCAGCCACGGGGGCAGCAACTATGGCTACACCTTC
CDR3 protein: CSHGGSNYGYTF

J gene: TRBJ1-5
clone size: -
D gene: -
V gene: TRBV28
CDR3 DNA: TGTGCCAGCAACACCGGGGGACCGAGCAATCAGCCCCAGCATTTT
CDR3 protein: CASNTGGPSNQPQHF

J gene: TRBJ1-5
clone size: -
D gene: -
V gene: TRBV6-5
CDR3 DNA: TGTGCCAGCAACTTCAAGTTAGGGGCCCTGACGCCCCAGCATTTT
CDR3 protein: CASNFKLGALTPQHF

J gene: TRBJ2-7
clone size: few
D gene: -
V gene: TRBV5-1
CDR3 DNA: TGCGCCAGCAGCTTGGCCTCGGGAAGCAGGCTATCAAGTGACGAGCAGTACTTC
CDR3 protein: CASSLASGSRLSSDEQYF

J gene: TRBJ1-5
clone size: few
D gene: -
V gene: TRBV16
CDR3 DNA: TGTGCCAGCAGCCAATCGTACAGTAGCAATCAGCCCCAGCATTTT
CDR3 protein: CASSQSYSSNQPQHF

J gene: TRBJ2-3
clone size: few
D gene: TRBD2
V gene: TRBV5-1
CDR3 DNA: TGCGCCAGCAGCTTGAAATTCAGGACTAGCGGGAGTCCAGATACGCAGTATTTT
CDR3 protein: CASSLKFRTSGSPDTQYF

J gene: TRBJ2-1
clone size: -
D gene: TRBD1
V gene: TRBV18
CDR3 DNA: TGTGCCAGCTCACCCTCCGGACAGGTCGAGACTAAGCAGTTCTTC
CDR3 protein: CASSPSGQVETKQFF

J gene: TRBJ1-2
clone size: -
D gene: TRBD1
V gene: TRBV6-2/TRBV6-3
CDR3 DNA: TGTGCCAGCAGTGAGCATCCGCCCGGGACAGTTAACTATGGCTACACCTTC
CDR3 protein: CASSEHPPGTVNYGYTF

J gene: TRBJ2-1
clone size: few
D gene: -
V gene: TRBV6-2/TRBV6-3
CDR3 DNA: TGTGCCAGCAGTTACTCGGAGGGGAAATACAATGAGCAGTTCTTC
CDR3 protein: CASSYSEGKYNEQFF

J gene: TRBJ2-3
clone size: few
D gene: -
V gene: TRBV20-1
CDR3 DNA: TGCAGTGCTCTGATTGGCGGAAGAGGGCGAGTGGGGAGCACAGATACGCAGTATTTT
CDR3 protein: CSALIGGRGRVGSTDTQYF

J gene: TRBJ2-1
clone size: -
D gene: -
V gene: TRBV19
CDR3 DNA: TGTGCCAGTAGGCCAAGTCAGAGGTCCTACAATGAGCAGTTCTTC
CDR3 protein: CASRPSQRSYNEQFF

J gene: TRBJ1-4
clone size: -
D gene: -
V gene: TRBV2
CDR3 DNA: TGTGCCAGCAGTGAGGGGGCTTGGAGTGAAAAACTGTTTTTT
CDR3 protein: CASSEGAWSEKLFF

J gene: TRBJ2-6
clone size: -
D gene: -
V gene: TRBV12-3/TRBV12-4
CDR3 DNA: TGTGCCAGCACCCAGAGTGGGGCCAACGTCCTGACTTTC
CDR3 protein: CASTQSGANVLTF

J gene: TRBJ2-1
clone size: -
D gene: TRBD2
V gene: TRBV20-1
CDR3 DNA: TGCAGTGCTACCAAGGGACTAGCGGGGGGGAGTTCCAATGAGCAGTTCTTC
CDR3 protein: CSATKGLAGGSSNEQFF

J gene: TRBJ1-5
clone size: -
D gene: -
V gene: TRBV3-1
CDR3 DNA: TGTGCCAGCAGCCAAGAGAAGGGCGGGTTGCATTTT
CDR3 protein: CASSQEKGGLHF

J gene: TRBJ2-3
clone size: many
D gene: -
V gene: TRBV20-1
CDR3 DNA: TGCAGTGCGCCTGACTGGCGGAGCACAGATACGCAGTATTTT
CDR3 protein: CSAPDWRSTDTQYF

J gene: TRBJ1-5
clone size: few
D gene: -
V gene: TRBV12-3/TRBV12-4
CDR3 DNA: TGTGCCAGCAGCAAATTGGGGCAGCCCCAGCATTTT
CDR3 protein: CASSKLGQPQHF

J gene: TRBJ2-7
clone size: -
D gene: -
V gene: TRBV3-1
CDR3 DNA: TGTGCCAGCAGCCTAGGACTGATCTCCTACGAGCAGTACTTC
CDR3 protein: CASSLGLISYEQYF

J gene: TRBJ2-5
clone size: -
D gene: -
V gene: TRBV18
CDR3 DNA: TGTGCCAGCTCACCAACTCAGGGACGGGAGACCCAGTACTTC
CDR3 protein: CASSPTQGRETQYF

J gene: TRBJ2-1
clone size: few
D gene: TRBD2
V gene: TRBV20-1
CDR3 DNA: TGCAGTGCAACCTCCTCCCGCGGGAGCGGCAATGAGCAGTTCTTC
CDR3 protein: CSATSSRGSGNEQFF

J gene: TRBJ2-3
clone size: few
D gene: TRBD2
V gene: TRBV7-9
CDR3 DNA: TGTGCCAGCAGCTTCTCCCAGACTAGCGGAGGTTCTAGCACAGATACGCAGTATTTT
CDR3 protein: CASSFSQTSGGSSTDTQYF

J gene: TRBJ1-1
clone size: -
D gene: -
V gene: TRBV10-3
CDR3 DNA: TGTGCCATCAGTGATAGGGTCCGGGAAGCTTTCTTT
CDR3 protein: CAISDRVREAFF

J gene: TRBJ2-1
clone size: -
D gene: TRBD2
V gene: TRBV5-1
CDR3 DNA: TGCGCCAGCGGCAGACTAGCGGGAGATTTGGAGCAGTTCTTC
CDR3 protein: CASGRLAGDLEQFF

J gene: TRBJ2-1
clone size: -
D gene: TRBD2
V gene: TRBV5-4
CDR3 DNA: TGTGCCAGCAGCCTATCTAGCGGAGGCTCCTACAATGAGCAGTTCTTC
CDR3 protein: CASSLSSGGSYNEQFF

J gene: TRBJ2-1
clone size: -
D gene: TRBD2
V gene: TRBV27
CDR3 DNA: TGTGCCAGCAGTTTATCGTTCGGGTGGGCTAGCGGGGGACTATACAATGAGCAGTTCTTC
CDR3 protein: CASSLSFGWASGGLYNEQFF

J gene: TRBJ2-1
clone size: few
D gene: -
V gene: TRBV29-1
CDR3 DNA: TGCAGCGTTGAAAGGACTCAGTGGGGAACCTACAATGAGCAGTTCTTC
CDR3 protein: CSVERTQWGTYNEQFF

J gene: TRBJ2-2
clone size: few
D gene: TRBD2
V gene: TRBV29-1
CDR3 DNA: TGCAGCGCGGGAGGGGGCACCGGGGAGCTGTTTTTT
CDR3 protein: CSAGGGTGELFF

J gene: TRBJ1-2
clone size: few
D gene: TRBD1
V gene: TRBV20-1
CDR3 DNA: TGCAGTGGGACAGGGGTTACAACTAACTATGGCTACACCTTC
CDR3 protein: CSGTGVTTNYGYTF

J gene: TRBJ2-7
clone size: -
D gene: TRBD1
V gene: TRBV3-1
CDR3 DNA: TGTGCCAGCAGCCAAGTACCTACCTGGGGGGACAGGAATACCTACGAGCAGTACTTC
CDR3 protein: CASSQVPTWGDRNTYEQYF

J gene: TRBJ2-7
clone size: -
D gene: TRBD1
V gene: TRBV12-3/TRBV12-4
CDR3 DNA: TGTGCCAGCAGTCCCCAGGGGGCAGTCGAGCAGTACTTC
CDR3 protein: CASSPQGAVEQYF

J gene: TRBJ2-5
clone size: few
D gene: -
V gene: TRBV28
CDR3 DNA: TGTGCCAGCAGTTTGGTCCCCCGCACACAGCGCACGGAGACCCAGTACTTC
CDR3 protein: CASSLVPRTQRTETQYF

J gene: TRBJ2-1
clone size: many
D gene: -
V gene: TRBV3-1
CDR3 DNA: TGTGCCAGCAGCCAAGACGGGACACCGTACAATGAGCAGTTCTTC
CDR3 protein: CASSQDGTPYNEQFF

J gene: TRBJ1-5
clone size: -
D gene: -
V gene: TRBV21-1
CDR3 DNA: TGTGCCAGCAGCAAAGAGGTTAACAGGGGGCCTGGCAATCAGCCCCAGCATTTT
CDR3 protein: CASSKEVNRGPGNQPQHF

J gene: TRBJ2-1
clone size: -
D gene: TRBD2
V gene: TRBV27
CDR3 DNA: TGTGCCACCAAGGGAAGCGGGGAGGGAGGGCAGTTCTTC
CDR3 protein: CATKGSGEGGQFF

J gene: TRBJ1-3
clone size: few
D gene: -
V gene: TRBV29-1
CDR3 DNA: TGCAGCGTCCGCAGGGGAGGGGGAACTGGAAACACCATATATTTT
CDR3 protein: CSVRRGGGTGNTIYF